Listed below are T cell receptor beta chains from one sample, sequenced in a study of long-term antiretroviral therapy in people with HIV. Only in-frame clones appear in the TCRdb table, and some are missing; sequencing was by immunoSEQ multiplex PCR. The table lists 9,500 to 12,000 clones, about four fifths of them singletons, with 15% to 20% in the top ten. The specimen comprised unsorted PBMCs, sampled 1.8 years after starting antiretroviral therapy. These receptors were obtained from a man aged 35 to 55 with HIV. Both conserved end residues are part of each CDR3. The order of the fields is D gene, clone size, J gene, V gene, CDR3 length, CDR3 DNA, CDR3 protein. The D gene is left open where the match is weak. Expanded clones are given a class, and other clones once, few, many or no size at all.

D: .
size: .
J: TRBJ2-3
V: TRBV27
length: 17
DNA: TGTGCCAGCAGTTCCTACACAGGGTTTAGCCCCACAGATACGCAGTATTTT
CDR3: CASSSYTGFSPTDTQYF

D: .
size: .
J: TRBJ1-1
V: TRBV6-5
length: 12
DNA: TGTGCCAGCAGGTCCGTCGGGACTGAAGCTTTCTTT
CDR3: CASRSVGTEAFF

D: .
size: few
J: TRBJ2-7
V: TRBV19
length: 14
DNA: TGTGCCAGTAGTATTTTAGGACGGCCCTACGAGCAGTACTTC
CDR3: CASSILGRPYEQYF

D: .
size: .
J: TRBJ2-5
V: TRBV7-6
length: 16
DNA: TGTGCCAGCAGCTTAGTAAGCCGGGCCTTAAAAGAGACCCAGTACTTC
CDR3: CASSLVSRALKETQYF

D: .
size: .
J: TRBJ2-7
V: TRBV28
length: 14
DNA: TGTGCCAGCTCCCCCCCGGGGGCCGCCTACGAGCAGTACTTC
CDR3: CASSPPGAAYEQYF

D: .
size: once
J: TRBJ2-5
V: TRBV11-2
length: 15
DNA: TGTGCCAGCAGCTCTTCAGGGGTCGGGGGAGAGACCCAGTACTTC
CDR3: CASSSSGVGGETQYF

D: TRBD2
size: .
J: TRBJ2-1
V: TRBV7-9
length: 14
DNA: TGTGCCAGCAGTACCCCTAGCGGGAGGAATGAGCAGTTCTTC
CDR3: CASSTPSGRNEQFF

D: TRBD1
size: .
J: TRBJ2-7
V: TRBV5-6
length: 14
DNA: TGTGCCAGCAGCTTGGGACAGGGCTCCTACGAGCAGTACTTC
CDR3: CASSLGQGSYEQYF

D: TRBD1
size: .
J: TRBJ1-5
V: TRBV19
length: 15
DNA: TGTGCCACCCTGGACAGGGTGGGTAGCAATCAGCCCCAGCATTTT
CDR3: CATLDRVGSNQPQHF

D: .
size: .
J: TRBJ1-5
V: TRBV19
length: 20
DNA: TGTGCCAGTAGCACCTTTGTCGGGCAGGGAAGAACTTCAGGCAATCAGCCCCAGCATTTT
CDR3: CASSTFVGQGRTSGNQPQHF

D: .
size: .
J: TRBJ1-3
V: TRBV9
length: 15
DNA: TGTGCCAGCAGCCCCAGCGGGCGCTCTGGAAACACCATATATTTT
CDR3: CASSPSGRSGNTIYF

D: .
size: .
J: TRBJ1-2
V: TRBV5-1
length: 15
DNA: TGCGCCAGCAGCCCTACAGGTGGAGGTACCTATGGCTACACCTTC
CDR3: CASSPTGGGTYGYTF

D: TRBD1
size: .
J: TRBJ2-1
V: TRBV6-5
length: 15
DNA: TGTGCCAGCAGTCCCACAGGGGGCACCTACAATGAGCAGTTCTTC
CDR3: CASSPTGGTYNEQFF

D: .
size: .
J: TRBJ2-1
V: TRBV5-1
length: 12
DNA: TGCGCCAGCAGCTTGATTTGGGATGAGCAGTTCTTC
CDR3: CASSLIWDEQFF

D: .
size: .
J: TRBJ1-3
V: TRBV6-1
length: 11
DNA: TGTGCCACCCCGTCTGGAAACACCATATATTTT
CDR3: CATPSGNTIYF

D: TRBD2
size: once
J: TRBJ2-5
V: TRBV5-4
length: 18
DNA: TGTGCCAGCAGCCGAGGGTTAGCGGGAGTTAAGGGGCAAGAGACCCAGTACTTC
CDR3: CASSRGLAGVKGQETQYF

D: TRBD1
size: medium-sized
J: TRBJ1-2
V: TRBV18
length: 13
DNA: TGTGCCAGCTCACGGGACAGGGACCCTGGCTACACCTTC
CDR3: CASSRDRDPGYTF

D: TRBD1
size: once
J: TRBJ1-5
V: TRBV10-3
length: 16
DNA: TGTGCCATCAGTGAGTCCGGACAGGGGGGAGGGCAGCCCCAGCATTTT
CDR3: CAISESGQGGGQPQHF

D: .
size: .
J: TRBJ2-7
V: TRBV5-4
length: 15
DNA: TGTGCCAGCAGCTCGTCACAGGGGGGGACCTACGAGCAGTACTTC
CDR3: CASSSSQGGTYEQYF

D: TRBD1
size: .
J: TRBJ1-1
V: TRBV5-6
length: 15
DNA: TGTGCCAGCAGCGTGGCGGGACAGGGGACCACTGAAGCTTTCTTT
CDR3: CASSVAGQGTTEAFF

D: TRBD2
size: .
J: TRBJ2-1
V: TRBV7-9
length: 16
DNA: TGTGCCAGCGCAGTCGCGGGAGGGCCGATCCACAATGAGCAGTTCTTC
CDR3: CASAVAGGPIHNEQFF

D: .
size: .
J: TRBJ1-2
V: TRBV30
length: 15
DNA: TGTGCCTGGTCAATTCCGGGACGGCTGGGCTATGGCTACACCTTC
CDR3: CAWSIPGRLGYGYTF

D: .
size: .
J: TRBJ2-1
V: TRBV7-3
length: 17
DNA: TGTGCCAGCAGCTTAAGTACTGCATCATCAGACCTTACGCGGCAGTTCTTC
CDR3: CASSLSTASSDLTRQFF

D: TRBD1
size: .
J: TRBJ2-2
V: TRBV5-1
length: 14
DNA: TGCGCCACCCGATCGGGACAGGGCACCGGGGAGCTGTTTTTT
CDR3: CATRSGQGTGELFF

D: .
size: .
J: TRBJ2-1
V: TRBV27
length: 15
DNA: TGTGCCAGCAGTTCTGGGCGACTTTTCGACACTGAGCAGTTCTTC
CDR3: CASSSGRLFDTEQFF

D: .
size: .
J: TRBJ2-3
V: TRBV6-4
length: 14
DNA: TGTGCCAGCAGTGACGGACAAAACACAGATACGCAGTATTTT
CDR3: CASSDGQNTDTQYF

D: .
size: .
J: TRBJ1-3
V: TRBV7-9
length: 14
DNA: TGTGCCAGCAGCAACACAAGCTCTGGAAACACCATATATTTT
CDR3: CASSNTSSGNTIYF

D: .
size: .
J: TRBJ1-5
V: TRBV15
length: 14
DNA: TGTGCCACCAGCAGAGATAGGGGTGGTCAGCCCCAGCATTTT
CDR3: CATSRDRGGQPQHF

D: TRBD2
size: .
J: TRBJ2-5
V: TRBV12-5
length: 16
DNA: TGTGCTAGTGGTTTGGGGTCCGGTAGCGGGCAAGAGACCCAGTACTTC
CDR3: CASGLGSGSGQETQYF

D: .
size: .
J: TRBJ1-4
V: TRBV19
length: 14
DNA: TGTGCCAGTAGAATGGAGTTGGGGAATGAAAAACTGTTTTTT
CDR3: CASRMELGNEKLFF

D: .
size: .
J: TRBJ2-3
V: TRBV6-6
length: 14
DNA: TGTGCCAGCAACTTAAGGACGGGAACCGATACGCAGTATTTT
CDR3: CASNLRTGTDTQYF

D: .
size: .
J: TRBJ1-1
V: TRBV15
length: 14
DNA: TGTGCCACCAGTCCGGGACGACGTGGTACTGAAGCTTTCTTT
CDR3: CATSPGRRGTEAFF

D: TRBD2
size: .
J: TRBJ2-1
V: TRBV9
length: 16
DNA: TGTGCCAGCAGCGTAGTCGCGGGGGGCTCCTACAATGAGCAGTTCTTC
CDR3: CASSVVAGGSYNEQFF

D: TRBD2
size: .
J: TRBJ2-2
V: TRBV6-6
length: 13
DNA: TGTGCCAGCGGGACTAGCGGCCCCGGGGAGCTGTTTTTT
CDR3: CASGTSGPGELFF

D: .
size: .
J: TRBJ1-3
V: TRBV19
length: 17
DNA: TGTGCCAGTAGTATTTTTTTCAGGACGGGCTCTGGAAACACCATATATTTT
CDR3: CASSIFFRTGSGNTIYF

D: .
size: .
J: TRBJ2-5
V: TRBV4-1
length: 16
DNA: TGCGCCAGCAGCCAAGCCCCCACAGGGATTAGGGAGACCCAGTACTTC
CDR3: CASSQAPTGIRETQYF

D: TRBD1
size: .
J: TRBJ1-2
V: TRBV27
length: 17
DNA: TGTGCCAGCAGTTTATCCCACAACAGGGGGAATTACTATGGCTACACCTTC
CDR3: CASSLSHNRGNYYGYTF

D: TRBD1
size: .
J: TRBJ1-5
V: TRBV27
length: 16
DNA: TGTGCCAGCAGTTCGAACCGGGACAGACGCAATCAGCCCCAGCATTTT
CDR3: CASSSNRDRRNQPQHF

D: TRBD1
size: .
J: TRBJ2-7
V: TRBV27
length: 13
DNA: TGTGCCATTGGGGACAGGGGGCTCTACGAGCAGTACTTC
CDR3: CAIGDRGLYEQYF

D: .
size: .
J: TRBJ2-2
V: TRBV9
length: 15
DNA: TGTGCCAGCAGCGTCGCCCCGGATCCGGCCGGGGAGCTGTTTTTT
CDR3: CASSVAPDPAGELFF

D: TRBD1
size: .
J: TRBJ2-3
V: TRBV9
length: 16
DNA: TGTGCCAGCAGCGACGATAGACAGGGGGCAGCAGATACGCAGTATTTT
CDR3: CASSDDRQGAADTQYF

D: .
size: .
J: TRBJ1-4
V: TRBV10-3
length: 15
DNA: TGTGCCATCAGTGAGCGAGAGGTAGGACCGGAAAAACTGTTTTTT
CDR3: CAISEREVGPEKLFF

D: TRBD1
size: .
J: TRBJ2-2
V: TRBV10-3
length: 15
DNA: TGTGCCACCCGGACAGGCGTGGCGGTCACCGGGGAGCTGTTTTTT
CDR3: CATRTGVAVTGELFF

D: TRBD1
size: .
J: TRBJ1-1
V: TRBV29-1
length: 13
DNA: TGCAGCGTAGACAGGGGTTCGAACACTGAAGCTTTCTTT
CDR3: CSVDRGSNTEAFF

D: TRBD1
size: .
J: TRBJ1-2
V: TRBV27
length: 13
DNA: TGTGCCAGCAGTACGGACAGGGCCCATGGCTACACCTTC
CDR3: CASSTDRAHGYTF

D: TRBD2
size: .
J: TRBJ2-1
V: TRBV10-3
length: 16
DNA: TGTGCCATCAGTGAGTCTATTGGACTAGCGGGAGATGAGCAGTTCTTC
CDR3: CAISESIGLAGDEQFF

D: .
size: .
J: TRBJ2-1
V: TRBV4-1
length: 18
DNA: TGCGCCAGCAGCCAAGAAGCGAAAGGGTCGAGCTCCTACAATGAGCAGTTCTTC
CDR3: CASSQEAKGSSSYNEQFF

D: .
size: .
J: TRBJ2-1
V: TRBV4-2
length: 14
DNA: TGTGCCAGCAGCCAAGAACGGGGTGGGAATGAGCAGTTCTTC
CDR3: CASSQERGGNEQFF

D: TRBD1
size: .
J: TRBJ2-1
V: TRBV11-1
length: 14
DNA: TGTGCCAGCAGCTTAGGACAGGGTCCAAATGAGCAGTTCTTC
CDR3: CASSLGQGPNEQFF

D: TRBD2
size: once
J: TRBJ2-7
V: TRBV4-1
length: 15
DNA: TGCGCCAGCAGCCATTTAGCGGGAAGCAGCTACGAGCAGTACTTC
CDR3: CASSHLAGSSYEQYF

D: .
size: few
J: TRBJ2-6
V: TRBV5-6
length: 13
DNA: TGTGCCAGCAGCTACTCTGGGGCCAACGTCCTGACTTTC
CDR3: CASSYSGANVLTF

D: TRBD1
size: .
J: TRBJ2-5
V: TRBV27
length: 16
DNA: TGTGCCAGCAGTTTATCCAGATGGGACAGCCAAGAGACCCAGTACTTC
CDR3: CASSLSRWDSQETQYF

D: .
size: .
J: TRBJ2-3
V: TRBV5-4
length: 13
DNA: TGTGCCAGCAGCGGCACAAACACAGATACGCAGTATTTT
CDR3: CASSGTNTDTQYF

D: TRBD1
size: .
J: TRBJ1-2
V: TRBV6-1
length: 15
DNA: TGTGCCAGCGAGAGCGTGCGGACAGGGGCAAATGGCTACACCTTC
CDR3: CASESVRTGANGYTF

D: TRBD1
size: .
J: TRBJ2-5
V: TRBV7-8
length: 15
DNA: TGTGCCAGCACCCAGACAGGGCCAGACAAAGAGACCCAGTACTTC
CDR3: CASTQTGPDKETQYF

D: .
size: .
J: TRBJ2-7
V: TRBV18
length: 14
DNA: TGTGCCAGCTCACCACCGTCTAGCCACTACGAGCAGTACTTC
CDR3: CASSPPSSHYEQYF

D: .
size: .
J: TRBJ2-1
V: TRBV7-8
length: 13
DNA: TGTGCCAGCAGCGCCAGCTTAGTAGGGGAGCAGTTCTTC
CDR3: CASSASLVGEQFF